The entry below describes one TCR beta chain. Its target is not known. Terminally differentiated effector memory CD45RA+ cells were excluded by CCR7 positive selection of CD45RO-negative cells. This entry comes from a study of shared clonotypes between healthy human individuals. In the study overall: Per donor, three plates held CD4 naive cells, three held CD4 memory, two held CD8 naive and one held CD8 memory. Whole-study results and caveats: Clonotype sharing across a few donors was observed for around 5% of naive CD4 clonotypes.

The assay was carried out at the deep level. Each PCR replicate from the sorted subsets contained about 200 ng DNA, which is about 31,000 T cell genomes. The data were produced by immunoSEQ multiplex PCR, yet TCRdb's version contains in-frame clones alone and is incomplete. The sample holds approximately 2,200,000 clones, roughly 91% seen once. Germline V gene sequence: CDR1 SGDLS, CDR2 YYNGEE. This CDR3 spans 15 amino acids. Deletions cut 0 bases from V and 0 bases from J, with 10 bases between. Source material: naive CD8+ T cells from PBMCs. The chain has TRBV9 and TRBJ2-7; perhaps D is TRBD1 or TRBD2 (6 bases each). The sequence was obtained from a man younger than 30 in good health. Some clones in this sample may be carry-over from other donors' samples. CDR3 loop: CASSVAGASSYEQYF. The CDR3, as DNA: TGTGCCAGCAGCGTAGCGGGGGCGTCCTCCTACGAGCAGTACTTC.